A selection of T cell receptor beta chains follows, all from one sample in a study of blood T cell repertoires in COVID-19. Sequencing was performed with immunoSEQ multiplex PCR; in TCRdb, only in-frame clones are kept and a portion is missing. The sample has around 230,000 clones, roughly 89% seen once. Sequences were obtained from PBMCs or T cells enriched from blood (not recorded which). The receptor source for this set is a man aged 18 to 30 with acute COVID-19. Each CDR3 is given with its conserved first and last residue. A D gene is named only where the DNA matches it firmly. Clone size is not always given. Where it is, it says once, few, many or a class for expanded clones.

d_call j_call clone_size v_call cdr3_aa cdr3_nt
. TRBJ1-4 . TRBV28 CASRHREKLFF TGTGCCAGCAGACACAGGGAAAAACTGTTTTTT
. TRBJ1-6 . TRBV7-2 CASSLGGGVSAFSPLHF TGTGCCAGCAGCTTAGGAGGCGGGGTCAGTGCGTTTTCACCCCTCCACTTT
. TRBJ2-7 . TRBV7-2 CASSPTRVSYEQYF TGTGCCAGCAGCCCGACGAGGGTTTCCTACGAGCAGTACTTC
TRBD2 TRBJ2-7 . TRBV28 CASSLLGTSGAYEQYF TGTGCCAGCAGTTTATTAGGGACTAGCGGCGCCTACGAGCAGTACTTC
. TRBJ2-7 . TRBV4-1 CASSPGTIEQYF TGCGCCAGCAGCCCCGGGACAATCGAGCAGTACTTC
TRBD2 TRBJ2-7 once TRBV28 CASSSGGSSYEQYF TGTGCCAGCAGTTCGGGGGGTAGCTCCTACGAGCAGTACTTC
TRBD1 TRBJ2-7 once TRBV28 CASNGQGGSYEQYF TGTGCCAGCAACGGACAGGGGGGCTCCTACGAGCAGTACTTC
. TRBJ1-1 once TRBV12-5 CASGLVLSGNTEAFF TGTGCTAGTGGTTTGGTACTATCTGGGAACACTGAAGCTTTCTTT
. TRBJ2-7 . TRBV28 CASSSTGTSSYEQYF TGTGCCAGCAGTTCAACCGGGACATCGTCCTACGAGCAGTACTTC
TRBD1 TRBJ1-2 few TRBV28 CATLDRGSGGANYGYTF TGTGCCACTCTGGACAGGGGGTCGGGGGGAGCTAACTATGGCTACACCTTC
. TRBJ1-1 . TRBV5-5 CASSLQDDTEAFF TGTGCCAGTAGCTTACAGGATGACACTGAAGCTTTCTTT
TRBD2 TRBJ2-7 . TRBV10-1 CASSDPTSANPDALYEQYF TGCGCCAGCAGTGACCCGACTAGCGCGAACCCCGACGCTCTCTACGAGCAGTACTTC
. TRBJ1-1 . TRBV7-8 CASSLAEGVGTKNTEAFF TGTGCCAGCAGCTTAGCGGAAGGGGTAGGCACAAAGAACACTGAAGCTTTCTTT
TRBD1 TRBJ1-4 . TRBV19 CASGQGLWEKLFF TGTGCCAGTGGACAGGGTTTATGGGAAAAACTGTTTTTT
TRBD1 TRBJ2-1 . TRBV10-3 CAISKITGVRGHNEQFF TGTGCCATCAGTAAGATAACAGGGGTACGTGGGCACAATGAGCAGTTCTTC
. TRBJ2-5 . TRBV5-1 CASSSNSVRETQYF TGCGCCAGCAGCTCGAACAGTGTCAGAGAGACCCAGTACTTC
TRBD1 TRBJ1-6 . TRBV9 CASSATGDNSPLHF TGTGCCAGCAGCGCTACAGGGGACAATTCACCCCTCCACTTT
. TRBJ1-4 . TRBV29-1 CSVAPGAGEKLFF TGCAGCGTTGCCCCAGGGGCAGGGGAAAAACTGTTTTTT
. TRBJ2-3 . TRBV29-1 CSVETELTDTQYF TGCAGCGTTGAAACGGAGCTCACAGATACGCAGTATTTT
. TRBJ1-4 . TRBV28 CASSVNLGQRRNEKLFF TGTGCCAGCAGTGTGAATCTAGGACAGCGCCGTAATGAAAAACTGTTTTTT
TRBD1 TRBJ1-2 few TRBV25-1 CASSAPGQGNNGYTF TGTGCCAGCAGTGCGCCAGGACAGGGGAACAATGGCTACACCTTC
TRBD1 TRBJ2-5 few TRBV15 CATSRDSESQTQYF TGTGCCACCAGTAGGGACAGCGAATCTCAGACCCAGTACTTC